This T cell receptor (beta chain) was sequenced during a study of T cell changes during pregnancy in multiple sclerosis. The CDR3 is made up of 11 amino acids. Germline V gives CDR1 MNHNS, CDR2 SASEGT. The ends were cut back, 6 bases at V and 8 bases at J, with 10 bases in the middle. Clones were read by immunoSEQ multiplex PCR, and TCRdb kept only the in-frame ones, dropping some. The sample consists of tens of thousands of clones, roughly 94% of them appearing once. The clonotype was recovered from a female donor with multiple sclerosis, enrolled in a pregnancy study. This chain links TRBV6-1 with TRBJ1-1; D is perhaps TRBD1 (6 bases). The source material was peripheral blood, sampled in the third trimester of pregnancy. The CDR3 sequence: CASSVDREAFF. CDR3 nucleotides: TGTGCCAGCAGCGTCGACAGGGAAGCTTTCTTT.